Listed here are 8 T cell receptor beta chains from one sample, sequenced in a study of Ad26.COV2.S vaccination and SARS-CoV-2 variants. Indicated treatment: 15 to 20 received Ad26.COV2.S at low or high dose, single or two shots; about five received placebo; per-sample allocation not given. Sampling was done on day 63 after the first vaccine or placebo injection. Profiled with immunoSEQ multiplex PCR; TCRdb holds only in-frame clones, not every one. The table has hundreds of thousands of clones, 90% seen once; the top ten hold 10% to 15%. The sequencing used peripheral blood, collected in a trial of Ad26.COV2.S vaccine versus placebo. The receptors were sampled from a person aged 18-60 years who received the Ad26.COV2.S COVID-19 vaccine or a placebo.

The chain recombines TRBV4-3 with TRBJ1-2, with D tentatively TRBD1 (5 bases). The CDR3 spans 15 residues. Germline V gives CDR1 LGHNA, CDR2 YSLEER. Trimming cost V 4 bases and J 4 bases, with 16 bases left between them. The CDR3 DNA reads TGCGCCAGCAGCCCAGGGACCGGGCTGGCCTATGGCTACACCTTC. The encoded protein is CASSPGTGLAYGYTF.

The chain employs TRBV15 and TRBJ2-7; TRBD2 matches 10 bases. The CDR3 has 15 residues. CDR1 and CDR2 (germline): LNHNV, YYDKDF (reference sequence). V shed 5 bases, J shed 2 bases, and the junction held 6 bases outside the gene matches. CDR3 DNA sequence: TGTGCCACCAGCGGAGGTCTAGCGGGGGCCTACGAGCAGTACTTC. Translation gives CATSGGLAGAYEQYF.

The genes are TRBV7-8 and TRBJ2-1, with TRBD1 identical over 9 bases. The germline V gene encodes CDR1 SGHVS and CDR2 FQNEAQ. This CDR3 is built from 16 residues. V lost 3 bases and J lost 7; bases outside the gene matches: 10. The CDR3 protein is CASSFYDRGKDNEQFF. The CDR3 DNA is TGTGCCAGCAGCTTTTACGACAGGGGGAAAGATAATGAGCAGTTCTTC.

This clone was detected once. The V and J genes are TRBV2 and TRBJ1-1; 9 positions agree with TRBD1. CDR1 is SNHLY and CDR2 is FYNNEI in the germline V gene. This CDR3 region has 14 residues. V shed 6 bases, J shed 5 bases, and the junction held 7 bases outside the gene matches. The CDR3 loop is CASRGTTGGTEAFF. CDR3 bases: TGTGCCAGCAGAGGGACGACAGGGGGGACTGAAGCTTTCTTT.

There are a few counts of this clone. The chain couples TRBV9 to TRBJ1-1; the D is unclear. This CDR3 has 15 amino acids. Germline V gene lookup returns CDR1 SGDLS and CDR2 YYNGEE. Trimming took 4 bases from V and 0 from J, leaving 13 bases between them. CDR3 residues: CASSPTVNMNTEAFF. In nucleotides, the CDR3 is TGTGCCAGCAGCCCGACGGTTAACATGAACACTGAAGCTTTCTTT.

The rearrangement joins TRBV6-5 to TRBJ2-1; 9 bases align to TRBD2. The CDR3 has 16 residues. Trimming cost V 0 bases and J 3 bases; bases outside gene matches: 3. CDR1 is MNHEY and CDR2 is SVGAGI in the germline V gene. The DNA for the CDR3 is TGTGCCAGCAGTTACTCGTCTAGCGGGATCTACAATGAGCAGTTCTTC. This gives the protein CASSYSSSGIYNEQFF.

The chain uses TRBV7-9 and TRBJ1-1, with TRBD1 identical over 7 bases. Germline values: CDR1 SEHNR, CDR2 FQNEAQ (reference sequence). The CDR3 consists of 14 residues. V was pared by 5 bases and J by 11 bases, with 14 bases of the junction left unmatched. CDR3 DNA: TGTGCCAGCAGCCTGGGGGCAGGCGACAGGGACGCTTTCTTT. Residues: CASSLGAGDRDAFF.

The chain carries TRBV6-5 and TRBJ2-7, with D perhaps matching TRBD1 (6 bases). The CDR3 totals 13 residues. Trimming cost V 6 bases and J 4 bases, with 13 bases left between them. The V gene's germline CDR1 is MNHEY and CDR2 SVGAGI. The CDR3, as DNA: TGTGCCAGCAGAAGGGACACGGAATACGAGCAGTACTTC. It codes for CASRRDTEYEQYF.